These T cell receptor beta chains were read from a single sample in a study of T cell changes during pregnancy in multiple sclerosis. Libraries were prepared by immunoSEQ multiplex PCR; TCRdb keeps only in-frame clonotypes and omits some of them. Of tens of thousands of clones in the sample, about 91% were seen once. The sequencing used peripheral blood, collected in the first trimester of pregnancy. The receptors here all came from a female donor with multiple sclerosis, enrolled in a pregnancy study. CDR3s include the opening cysteine and the closing phenylalanine or tryptophan. The listing skips clone size in some rows; elsewhere it reads once, few, many or a size class.

clone size,V gene,CDR3 protein
once,TRBV7-6,CASSLGQGNEKLFF
.,TRBV5-5,CASSGGTSGVTDTQYF
.,TRBV28,CASSHQGIYEQYF
.,TRBV28,CASSTPQETQYF
.,TRBV5-4,CASSSGQGRGNEQFF
.,TRBV9,CASSLSQGASYNEQFF
.,TRBV2,CASSPGLAGTQETQYF
.,TRBV7-2,CASSLAGGGPDTQYF
few,TRBV2,CASSKGRASNQPQHF
.,TRBV6-1,CASKGTGVNTEAFF
.,TRBV5-5,CASSLLWGNGNEQFF
.,TRBV7-2,CASSLRGGSGYVASTQYF
.,TRBV5-1,CASSRGGDRTDEQYF
.,TRBV30,CAWSVPWGRYEQYF
.,TRBV28,CASSFPASGRGETQYF
.,TRBV7-8,CASSYSGARQPQHF
.,TRBV30,CAWGGPGAVPYEQYF
.,TRBV28,CASSFEQGGSYEQYF
.,TRBV27,CASSFGAGRNQPQHF
.,TRBV9,CASSVAAGGTEAFF
.,TRBV25-1,CASSDPDSKTYNEQFF
.,TRBV19,CASSPTGGAGNTEAFF
.,TRBV14,CASSQQGGVGAFF
.,TRBV30,CAWSVRRTGKSYEQYF
.,TRBV5-4,CASSRGGSETQYF
.,TRBV6-6,CASSGLGGYEQYF
.,TRBV30,CAWSRMTGYYEQYF
once,TRBV7-8,CASSTYGTEEINTF
.,TRBV5-6,CASSFSVNTEAFF
.,TRBV6-6,CASSWRGGQETQYF
.,TRBV19,CASSSGVEGNQPQHF
few,TRBV30,CAWSVGGTEAFF
.,TRBV5-1,CASSLEAGGQPQHF
.,TRBV19,CASTPHRNPWALHF
.,TRBV18,CASSPPGQGRTGELFF
.,TRBV7-9,CASSLNPQSTDTQYF
.,TRBV5-4,CASSLFGNYNEQFF
.,TRBV5-1,CASGRDRGSYEQYF
.,TRBV27,CASSPILAGGVDTQYF
.,TRBV30,CAWSDGLAGDLMAIDKNIQYF
.,TRBV19,CASSGQGPQQPQHF
.,TRBV5-1,CASSPGLAGGPTDTQYF
.,TRBV6-1,CATTSGRTDTQYF
.,TRBV28,CASSLPAVPQYF
.,TRBV2,CASSAAFGQPQHF
.,TRBV6-1,CASSEGESGRAHEQYF
few,TRBV7-8,CASSSPMREEQFF
few,TRBV10-1,CASSDNEAFF
.,TRBV6-5,CASRETGIAKNIQYF
once,TRBV4-1,CASSQAAGRGAGELFF
.,TRBV5-8,CASSLDGTGNTIYF
.,TRBV27,CASSFRRRDRRAYEQYF
.,TRBV28,CASSRRDRSAEKLFF
.,TRBV11-2,CASSLGIIGREETQYF
.,TRBV27,CASHRTGEVSYEQYF
.,TRBV6-6,CASSRQGGTEAFF
.,TRBV4-2,CASSPREGPSYGYTF
.,TRBV15,CAISSGGSYNEQFF
few,TRBV30,CAWSVAEAGYTF